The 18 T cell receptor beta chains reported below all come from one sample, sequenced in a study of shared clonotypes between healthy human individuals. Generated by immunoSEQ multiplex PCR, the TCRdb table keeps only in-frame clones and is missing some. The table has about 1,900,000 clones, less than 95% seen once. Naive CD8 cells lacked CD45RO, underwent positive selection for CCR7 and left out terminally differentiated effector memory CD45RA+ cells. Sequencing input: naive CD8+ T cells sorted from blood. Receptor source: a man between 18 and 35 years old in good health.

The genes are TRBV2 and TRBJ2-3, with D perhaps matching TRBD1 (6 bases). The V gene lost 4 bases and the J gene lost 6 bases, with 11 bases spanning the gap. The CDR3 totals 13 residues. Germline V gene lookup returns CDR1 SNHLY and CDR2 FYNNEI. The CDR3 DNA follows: TGTGCCAGCAGTGGACACCAGGGGGATACGCAGTATTTT. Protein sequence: CASSGHQGDTQYF.

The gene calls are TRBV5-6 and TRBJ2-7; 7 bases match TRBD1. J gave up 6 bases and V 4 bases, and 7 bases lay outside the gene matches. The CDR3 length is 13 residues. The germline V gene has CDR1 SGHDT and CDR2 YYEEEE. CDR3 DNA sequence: TGTGCCAGCAGCATATGGGACAGATCCGAGCAGTACTTC. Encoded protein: CASSIWDRSEQYF.

This chain's CDR3 is CAWGTGGDFSGYTF. The CDR3, as DNA: TGTGCCTGGGGGACAGGGGGCGATTTCTCTGGCTACACCTTC. The J gene is TRBJ1-2, the V gene TRBV30, with 12 bases identical to TRBD1. This CDR3 has 14 amino acids. Germline V gene sequence: CDR1 GTSNPN, CDR2 SVGIG (reference sequence). With 5 bases clipped from V and 7 bases from J, the junction kept 8 bases outside the gene matches.

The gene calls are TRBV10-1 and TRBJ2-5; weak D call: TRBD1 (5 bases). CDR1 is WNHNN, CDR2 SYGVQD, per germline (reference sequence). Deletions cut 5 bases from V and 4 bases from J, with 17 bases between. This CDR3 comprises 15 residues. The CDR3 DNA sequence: TGCGCCAGCAGTTCTAGGGAAGAAGGGGCAGAGACCCAGTACTTC. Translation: CASSSREEGAETQYF.

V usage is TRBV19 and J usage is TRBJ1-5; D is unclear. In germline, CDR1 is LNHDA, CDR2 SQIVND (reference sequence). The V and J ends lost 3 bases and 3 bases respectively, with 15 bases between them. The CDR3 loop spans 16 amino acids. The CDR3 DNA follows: TGTGCCAGTAGTATTGACTTTAGGGCGGACAATCAGCCCCAGCATTTT. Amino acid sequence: CASSIDFRADNQPQHF.

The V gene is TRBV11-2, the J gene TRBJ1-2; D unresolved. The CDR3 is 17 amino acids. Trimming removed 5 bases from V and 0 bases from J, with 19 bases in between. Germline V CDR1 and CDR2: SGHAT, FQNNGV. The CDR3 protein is CASSPVKGESANYGYTF. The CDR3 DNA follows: TGTGCCAGCAGCCCCGTGAAGGGAGAGTCGGCTAACTATGGCTACACCTTC. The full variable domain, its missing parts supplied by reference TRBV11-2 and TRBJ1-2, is EAGVAQSPRYKIIEKRQSVAFWCNPISGHATLYWYQQILGQGPKLLIQFQNNGVVDDSQLPKDRFSAERLKGVDSTLKIQPAKLEDSAVYLCASSPVKGESANYGYTFGSGTRLTVV.

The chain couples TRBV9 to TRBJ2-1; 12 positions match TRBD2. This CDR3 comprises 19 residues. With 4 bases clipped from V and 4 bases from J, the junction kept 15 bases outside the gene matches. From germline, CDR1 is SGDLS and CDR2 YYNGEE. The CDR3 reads CASSSPRSASGGAYNEQFF. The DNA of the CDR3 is TGTGCCAGCAGCTCCCCGAGATCCGCTAGCGGGGGGGCTTACAATGAGCAGTTCTTC.

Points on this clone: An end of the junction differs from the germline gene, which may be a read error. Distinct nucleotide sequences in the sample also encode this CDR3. CDR3 nucleotides: TGTGCCAGCAGTTTGGCGAACACTGAAGCTTTCTTT. Protein: CASSLANTEAFF. This rearrangement joins TRBV5-4 to TRBJ1-1; no reliable D call. In germline, CDR1 is SGHNT, CDR2 YYREEE (reference sequence). CDR3 length equals 12 residues.

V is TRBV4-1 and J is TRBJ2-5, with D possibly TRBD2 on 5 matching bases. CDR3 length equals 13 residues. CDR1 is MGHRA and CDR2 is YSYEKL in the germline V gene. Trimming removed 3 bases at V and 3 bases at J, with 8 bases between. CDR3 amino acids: CASSHGVKETQYF. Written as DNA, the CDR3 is TGCGCCAGCAGCCACGGGGTGAAAGAGACCCAGTACTTC.

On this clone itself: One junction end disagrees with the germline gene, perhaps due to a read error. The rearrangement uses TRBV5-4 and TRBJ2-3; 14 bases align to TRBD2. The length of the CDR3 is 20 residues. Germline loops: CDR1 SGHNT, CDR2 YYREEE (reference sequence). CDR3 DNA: TGTGCCAGCAGCTTGGGCTCGACTAGCGGGAGGGCCGGAGGAACAGATACGCTGTATTTT. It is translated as CASSLGSTSGRAGGTDTLYF.

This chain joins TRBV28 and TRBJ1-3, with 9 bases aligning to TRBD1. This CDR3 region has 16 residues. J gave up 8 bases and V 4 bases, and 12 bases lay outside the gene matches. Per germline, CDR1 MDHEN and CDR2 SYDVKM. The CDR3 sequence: CASSYLGTGREDTIYF. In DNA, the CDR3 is TGTGCCAGCAGTTACCTCGGGACAGGGAGGGAGGACACCATATATTTT. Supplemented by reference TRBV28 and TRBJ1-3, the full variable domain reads DVKVTQSSRYLVKRTGEKVFLECVQDMDHENMFWYRQDPGLGLRLIYFSYDVKMKEKGDIPEGYSVSREKKERFSLILESASTNQTSMYLCASSYLGTGREDTIYFGEGSWLTVV.

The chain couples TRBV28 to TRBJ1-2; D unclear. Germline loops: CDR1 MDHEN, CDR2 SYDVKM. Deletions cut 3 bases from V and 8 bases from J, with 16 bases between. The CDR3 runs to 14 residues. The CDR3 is CASSFVLTSMGYTF. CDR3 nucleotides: TGTGCCAGCAGTTTTGTGCTAACGTCTATGGGCTACACCTTC.

CDR3 amino acids: CASSFRIPDTQYF. CDR3 DNA sequence: TGCGCCAGCAGCTTCCGGATCCCAGATACGCAGTATTTT. The chain has TRBV5-1 and TRBJ2-3; no definite D call. Germline values: CDR1 SGHRS, CDR2 YFSETQ. The CDR3 spans 13 residues. V was trimmed by 2 bases and J by 4 bases, leaving 8 bases between them. Together with reference TRBV5-1 and TRBJ2-3, the CDR3 gives the full variable domain: KAGVTQTPRYLIKTRGQQVTLSCSPISGHRSVSWYQQTPGQGLQFLFEYFSETQRNKGNFPGRFSGRQFSNSRSEMNVSTLELGDSALYLCASSFRIPDTQYFGPGTRLTVL.

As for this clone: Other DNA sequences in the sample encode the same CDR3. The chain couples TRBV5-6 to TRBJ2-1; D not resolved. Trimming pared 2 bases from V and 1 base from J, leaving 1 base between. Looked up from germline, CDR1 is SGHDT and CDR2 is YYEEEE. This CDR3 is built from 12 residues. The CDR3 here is CASSLSYNEQFF. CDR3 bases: TGTGCCAGCAGCTTATCCTACAATGAGCAGTTCTTC.

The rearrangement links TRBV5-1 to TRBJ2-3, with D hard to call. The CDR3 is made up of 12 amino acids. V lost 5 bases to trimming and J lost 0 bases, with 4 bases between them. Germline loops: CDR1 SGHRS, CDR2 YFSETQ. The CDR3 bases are TGCGCCAGCAGATCTAGCACAGATACGCAGTATTTT. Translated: CASRSSTDTQYF.

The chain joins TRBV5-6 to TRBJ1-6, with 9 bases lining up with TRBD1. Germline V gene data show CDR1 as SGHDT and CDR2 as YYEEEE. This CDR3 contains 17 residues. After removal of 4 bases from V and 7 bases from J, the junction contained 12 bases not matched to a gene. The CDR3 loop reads CASSPEGTGFPNSPLHF. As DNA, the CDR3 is TGTGCCAGCAGCCCCGAGGGGACAGGGTTCCCAAATTCACCCCTCCACTTT.

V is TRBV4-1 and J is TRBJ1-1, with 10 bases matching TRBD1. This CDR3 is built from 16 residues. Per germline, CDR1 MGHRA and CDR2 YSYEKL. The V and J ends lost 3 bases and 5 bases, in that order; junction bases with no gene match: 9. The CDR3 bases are TGCGCCAGCAGCCAGCAGGACAGGGGGTTGGGTACTGAAGCTTTCTTT. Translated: CASSQQDRGLGTEAFF.

The CDR3 sequence is CASRGNSGSDSYEQYF. The CDR3 nucleotides are TGTGCCAGCAGAGGTAATAGCGGGAGTGATTCCTACGAGCAGTACTTC. The J gene is TRBJ2-7, the V gene TRBV18; TRBD2 aligns across 9 bases. The CDR3 consists of 16 residues. Looked up from germline, CDR1 is KGHSH and CDR2 is LQKENI. V shed 8 bases, J shed 1 base, and the junction held 12 bases outside the gene matches.